Described below is a single T cell receptor (beta chain) sequence and its context. Clones were sequenced by immunoSEQ multiplex PCR, and TCRdb holds only the in-frame ones, with some missing. The sample holds around 300,000 clones, about 83% seen once. This sample is drawn from a study of blood T cell repertoires in COVID-19. V dropped 4 bases and J dropped 5 bases, with 18 bases sitting between them. The germline V gene has CDR1 GTSNPN and CDR2 SVGIG (reference sequence). This CDR3 has 14 residues. The sequenced material came from peripheral blood. The rearrangement joins TRBV30 to TRBJ2-7, with D perhaps TRBD2 (5 bases). The clonotype was recovered from a man aged 30 to 39 with active or convalescent COVID-19. The CDR3 region has the DNA TGTGCCTGGAACGAGGGTCGCAATGGGCACGAGCAGTACTTC. Its protein product is CAWNEGRNGHEQYF. The full variable domain, rest sourced from reference TRBV30 and TRBJ2-7, is SQTIHQWPATLVQPVGSPLSLECTVEGTSNPNLYWYRQAAGRGLQLLFYSVGIGQISSEVPQNLSASRPQDRQFILSSKKLLLSDSGFYLCAWNEGRNGHEQYFGPGTRLTVT.